Following are 22 T cell receptor beta chains from one sample sequenced in a study of human T cells and chemical hapten exposure. TCRdb recomputed calls from the RACE reads with MiXCR, one row per CDR3 protein. The sample consists of 35,000 to 45,000 distinct CDR3 sequences, around 10% of them appearing once. Time point: patch test 2, 6 weeks after DPC sensitization. Sample treatment: therapeutic diphenylcyclopropenone sensitization with weekly scalp DPC. This specimen was whole blood, taken in connection with sensitization to the hapten diphenylcyclopropenone (DPC). These receptors came from a woman between 40 and 50 years old with alopecia areata. Some clones in this sample may be carry-over from other donors' samples.

V usage is TRBV20-1 and J usage is TRBJ2-7; 7 bases fit TRBD2. V dropped 1 base and J dropped 0; count of bases not matched to a gene: 6. Germline V CDR1 and CDR2: DFQATT, SNEGSKA (reference sequence). This CDR3 contains 15 residues. The CDR3: CSARAERGSSYEQYF. The DNA for the CDR3 is TGCAGTGCTAGAGCGGAGCGGGGTAGCTCCTACGAGCAGTACTTC.

This clonotype has a count of ten or more. This chain connects TRBV29-1 to TRBJ2-1; D tentatively reads TRBD1 or TRBD2 (5 bases each). The germline V gene encodes CDR1 SQVTM and CDR2 ANQGSEA. Trimming removed 1 base from V and 3 bases from J, with 19 bases in between. The CDR3 length is 17 residues. The CDR3 DNA sequence: TGCAGCGTTGAAGCCCGGGGTGACAGCCGAAACTACAATGAGCAGTTCTTC. It yields the protein CSVEARGDSRNYNEQFF.

The J gene is TRBJ1-5, the V gene TRBV3-1, with 11 positions matching TRBD1. Germline CDR1 is LGHDT and CDR2 is YNNKEL (reference sequence). The V segment lost 1 base and the J segment 6 bases; nucleotides outside the gene matches: 5. The CDR3 runs 16 residues. CDR3 in amino acids: CASSQAGTGGSQPQHF. CDR3 coding DNA: TGTGCCAGCAGCCAAGCCGGGACAGGGGGTTCTCAGCCCCAGCATTTT.

This clonotype came up many times. The chain carries TRBV12-3 or TRBV12-4 and TRBJ1-1; D is unclear. The CDR3 extends over 17 amino acids. The V gene lost 5 bases and the J gene lost 1 base, with 20 bases spanning the gap. The CDR3 loop reads CASSRREDSWGNTEAFF. CDR3 DNA sequence: TGTGCCAGCAGTCGGAGGGAGGACTCATGGGGGAACACTGAAGCTTTCTTT.

This clonotype has ten or more counts. The chain recombines TRBV5-1 with TRBJ1-1, with D possibly TRBD1 on 5 matching bases. This CDR3 comprises 12 residues. Germline values: CDR1 SGHRS, CDR2 YFSETQ. The V end lost 5 bases, the J end lost 6 bases, and 11 bases lay between the germline ends. The CDR3 here is CASRASGSEAFF. CDR3 nucleotides: TGCGCCAGCAGAGCGTCAGGGTCTGAAGCTTTCTTT.

As regards this clonotype: A read error may be the cause here, since a much bigger clone is one base away. The chain couples TRBV29-1 to TRBJ1-3, with 8 bases fitting TRBD1. Germline CDR1 and CDR2: SQVTM and ANQGSEA. CDR3 length: 13 residues. This CDR3 is CSGTDRVGNTIHF. CDR3 in DNA: TGCAGCGGGACGGACAGGGTTGGAAACACCATACATTTT.

This clonotype was seen many times. The chain recombines TRBV7-2 with TRBJ1-1; no clear D gene. The CDR3 extends over 14 amino acids. CDR1 is SGHTA, CDR2 FQGNSA, per germline. The V end was cut by 6 bases, the J end by 11 bases, with 22 bases between. CDR3 in amino acids: CASRLSNTVSEAFF. The CDR3 DNA sequence: TGTGCCAGCAGACTTAGTAACACCGTTTCGGAGGCTTTCTTT.

J is TRBJ2-3 and V is TRBV7-9; 8 bases agree with TRBD2. V shed 0 bases and J 1 base; nucleotides not matched to a gene: 6. Germline values: CDR1 SEHNR, CDR2 FQNEAQ (reference sequence). This CDR3 is built from 17 residues. The CDR3 reads CASSLASGGPGTDTQYF. The CDR3, as DNA: TGTGCCAGCAGCTTAGCGTCGGGGGGGCCTGGCACAGATACGCAGTATTTT. The whole variable domain, filled in from reference TRBV7-9 and TRBJ2-3, reads DTGVSQNPRHKITKRGQNVTFRCDPISEHNRLYWYRQTLGQGPEFLTYFQNEAQLEKSRLLSDRFSAERPKGSFSTLEIQRTEQGDSAMYLCASSLASGGPGTDTQYFGPGTRLTVL.

The chain links TRBV7-9 to TRBJ2-7; 7 bases are a match to TRBD1. The V and J ends lost 5 bases and 3 bases, in that order; junction bases with no gene match: 7. CDR3 size: 14 residues. Germline assignment: CDR1 SEHNR and CDR2 FQNEAQ (reference sequence). CDR3 sequence reads: CASSRDRDGYEQYF. For the CDR3, the DNA is TGTGCCAGCAGCCGCGACAGGGACGGCTACGAGCAGTACTTC. Combining the CDR3 with reference TRBV7-9 and TRBJ2-7 gives the whole variable domain DTGVSQNPRHKITKRGQNVTFRCDPISEHNRLYWYRQTLGQGPEFLTYFQNEAQLEKSRLLSDRFSAERPKGSFSTLEIQRTEQGDSAMYLCASSRDRDGYEQYFGPGTRLTVT.

This clonotype occurred a few times. The rearrangement joins TRBV6-2 or TRBV6-3 to TRBJ2-5, with TRBD2 matching over 7 bases. The length of the CDR3 is 15 residues. Germline CDR1 reads MNHEY; CDR2 reads SVGEGT. The J segment lost 0 bases and the V segment lost 9 bases, leaving 10 bases of the junction unmatched. CDR3 DNA sequence: TGTGCCAGGATGGGAGGGGCAGGGAACCAAGAGACCCAGTACTTC. It codes for CARMGGAGNQETQYF.

This clonotype was found many times. V and J are TRBV12-3 or TRBV12-4 and TRBJ1-1; maybe TRBD1 (5 bases). CDR3 length equals 13 residues. The ends were cut back, 5 bases at V and 1 base at J, with 8 bases in the middle. CDR3: CASSAQGNTEAFF. The CDR3 nucleotides read TGTGCCAGCAGTGCTCAGGGGAACACTGAAGCTTTCTTT.

This clonotype was observed at least ten times. The chain uses TRBV18 and TRBJ1-2, with 7 nucleotides matching TRBD1. Germline lookup yields CDR1 KGHSH and CDR2 LQKENI. This CDR3 has 15 residues. J gave up 5 bases and V 0 bases, and 6 bases lay outside the gene matches. This chain's CDR3 is CASSPPDRTSYGYTF. CDR3 nucleotides: TGTGCCAGCTCACCACCGGACAGGACATCTTATGGCTACACCTTC.

This clonotype was counted many times. The genes are TRBV12-5 and TRBJ2-1; no clear D. The V gene lost 2 bases and the J gene lost 0 bases, with 11 bases spanning the gap. From germline, CDR1 is LGHNT and CDR2 FRNRAP. This CDR3 is built from 16 residues. Written as DNA, the CDR3 is TGTGCTAGTGGTTTGTATCAAGCCCTCTCCTACAATGAGCAGTTCTTC. Translated: CASGLYQALSYNEQFF.

Only a few counts were recorded for this clonotype. The V and J genes are TRBV2 and TRBJ1-2, with TRBD1 matching 11 bases. Germline V lookup: CDR1 SNHLY, CDR2 FYNNEI. The junction had 5 bases not matched to a gene; V was cut back by 4 bases and J by 7 bases. The length of the CDR3 is 14 residues. The CDR3 loop reads CASSAGTGGFGYTF. DNA of the CDR3: TGTGCCAGCAGTGCGGGGACAGGGGGTTTTGGCTACACCTTC. Together with reference TRBV2 and TRBJ1-2, the CDR3 gives the full variable domain: EPEVTQTPSHQVTQMGQEVILRCVPISNHLYFYWYRQILGQKVEFLVSFYNNEISEKSEIFDDQFSVERPDGSNFTLKIRSTKLEDSAMYFCASSAGTGGFGYTFGSGTRLTVV.

This clonotype has at least ten counts. The chain couples TRBV28 to TRBJ1-5; 7 bases line up with TRBD1. V lost 6 bases and J lost 4; bases outside the gene matches: 15. CDR3 length: 17 amino acids. The germline V gene has CDR1 MDHEN and CDR2 SYDVKM. The CDR3 spells CASRDRGGPPTNQPQHF. In nucleotides, the CDR3 is TGTGCCAGCAGGGACAGAGGGGGCCCCCCAACAAATCAGCCCCAGCATTTT.

This clonotype was seen at least ten times. This rearrangement joins TRBV4-3 to TRBJ2-2; 9 bases line up with TRBD1. J was trimmed by 2 bases and V by 5 bases; bases with no gene match: 3. The CDR3 is made up of 15 amino acids. Germline V gene data show CDR1 as LGHNA and CDR2 as YSLEER. The CDR3 loop is CASSRGQGNTGELFF. The CDR3 DNA follows: TGCGCCAGCAGCAGGGGACAGGGAAACACCGGGGAGCTGTTTTTT.

This clonotype was detected ten times or more. The J gene is TRBJ2-4, the V gene TRBV20-1; TRBD1 matches at 7 bases. This CDR3 has 18 amino acids. The V gene's germline CDR1 is DFQATT and CDR2 SNEGSKA (reference sequence). Trimming removed 0 bases from V and 0 bases from J; junction bases left unmatched: 11. CDR3 amino acids: CSARDKDRALIAKNIQYF. The CDR3 nucleotides read TGCAGTGCTAGAGATAAAGACAGGGCCCTCATAGCCAAAAACATTCAGTACTTC.

The chain couples TRBV15 to TRBJ2-3, with D uncertain. V lost 4 bases, J lost 2 bases, and 4 bases lay in between. This CDR3 is built from 12 residues. CDR1 LNHNV and CDR2 YYDKDF come from the germline V gene (reference sequence). CDR3 DNA sequence: TGTGCCACCAGCACTTTCACAGATACGCAGTATTTT. Its translation is CATSTFTDTQYF.

The sample holds many counts of this clonotype. This sequence joins TRBV4-1 and TRBJ1-4; 9 bases line up with TRBD1. CDR1 and CDR2 from the germline V gene are MGHRA and YSYEKL. This CDR3 has 11 amino acids. The V gene end was trimmed by 7 bases and the J gene end by 13 bases; junction bases not matched to a gene: 4. The CDR3 protein is CASIGQGRLFF. The DNA for the CDR3 is TGCGCCAGCATAGGACAGGGGAGACTGTTTTTT.

This clonotype was recorded at least ten times. This rearrangement joins TRBV20-1 to TRBJ2-1; D not certain. Germline CDR1 is DFQATT and CDR2 is SNEGSKA (reference sequence). The CDR3 sequence is 11 residues long. V was trimmed by 0 bases and J by 3 bases, leaving 0 bases between them. The CDR3 region is CSARDYNEQFF. In nucleotides, the CDR3 is TGCAGTGCTAGAGACTACAATGAGCAGTTCTTC.

This clonotype was counted many times. The genes are TRBV7-6 and TRBJ2-7, with D possibly TRBD2 on 6 matching bases. The V gene's germline CDR1 is SGHVS and CDR2 FNYEAQ. V gave up 5 bases and J gave up 6 bases, with 14 bases separating them. This CDR3 has 13 amino acids. CDR3 DNA: TGTGCCAGCAGCGGTAGGAGGGGTCGCGAGCAGTACTTC. Encoded protein: CASSGRRGREQYF.

This clonotype has ten or more counts. J is TRBJ1-2 and V is TRBV3-1; no clear D gene. Trimming removed 6 bases at V and 4 bases at J, with 15 bases between. CDR1 LGHDT and CDR2 YNNKEL come from the germline V gene (reference sequence). The CDR3 has 14 residues. Written as DNA, the CDR3 is TGTGCCAGCAGGCCGAGGGCCGCCAGCTATGGCTACACCTTC. Its protein is CASRPRAASYGYTF.